This T cell receptor beta chain was recovered during a study of cytomegalovirus exposure and HLA in healthy donors. Study-wide context: Some 85 million unique TCRs from HLA-typed donors were held in an early data release.

Amplification used 60 Vbeta primers and 13 Jbeta primers. Assay used: immunoSEQ multiplex PCR; TCRdb lists only in-frame clones, some missing. The sample lists roughly 120,000 clones; roughly 82% were seen once. Concerning this clone itself: The antigen remains unidentified.

CDR3 length: 16 amino acids. Germline assignment: CDR1 MNHNY and CDR2 SVGAGI (reference sequence). J was trimmed by 4 bases and V by 6 bases; bases with no gene match: 9. The study, taken as a whole, reports: Immune exposure information available was restricted to CMV serostatus. Accounts indicate the classifier identified cytomegalovirus status with strong specificity and sensitivity. Apparent HLA restriction characterized most CMV-associated TCR beta chains in a later analysis.

This receptor was identified in a human donor in good health. This sequence joins TRBV6-6 and TRBJ1-1; 12 nucleotides align to TRBD1. Sequencing was performed on PBMCs. Here the CDR3 DNA reads TGTGCCAGCAGCCGGGTGGGACAGGGGGCGAGCACTGAAGCTTTCTTT. The encoded protein is CASSRVGQGASTEAFF.